The 21 T cell receptor beta chains listed next were all sequenced from one sample in a study of blood T cell repertoires in COVID-19. Libraries were prepared by immunoSEQ multiplex PCR; TCRdb keeps only in-frame clonotypes and omits some of them. The top ten clones hold roughly 12% of a sample with some 450,000 clones, approximately 89% of them seen once. The sample comprised peripheral blood. Receptors originate from a woman aged 45 to 65 with COVID-19, enrolled during active disease.

The rearrangement uses TRBV19 and TRBJ2-6; 8 bases match TRBD1. Germline CDR1 is LNHDA and CDR2 is SQIVND (reference sequence). V was clipped by 5 bases and J by 9 bases; unmatched bases: 15. This CDR3 has 17 residues. CDR3 bases: TGTGCCAGTAGTCCAGGGACAGGTTCCCACAGAGACAACGTCCTGACTTTC. Amino acids: CASSPGTGSHRDNVLTF.

Remarks on this clone: The sample holds other DNA sequences that translate to the same CDR3. Written as DNA, the CDR3 is TGTGCCAGCTCACCTCTGACAGGGAACACTGAAGCTTTCTTT. Translation gives CASSPLTGNTEAFF. The rearrangement links TRBV18 to TRBJ1-1; D perhaps matches TRBD1 (6 bases). With 3 bases removed from V and 1 base from J, the gap between germline ends came to 9 bases. CDR1 and CDR2 from the germline V gene are KGHSH and LQKENI. The CDR3 runs 14 residues.

This chain connects TRBV5-8 to TRBJ2-1; D perhaps matches TRBD1 (5 bases). This CDR3 is built from 18 residues. Germline values: CDR1 SGHTS, CDR2 YDEGEE. Trimming removed 5 bases at V and 7 bases at J, with 28 bases between. DNA of the CDR3: TGTGCCAGCAGATCCCCGGGCAGGGATGCCCGCGCAGGGAATGAGCAGTTCTTC. This gives the protein CASRSPGRDARAGNEQFF.

The table lists this clone with a count of one. This sequence joins TRBV6-2 or TRBV6-3 and TRBJ2-5; 8 bases align to TRBD2. CDR1 and CDR2 (germline): MNHEY, SVGEGT. The CDR3 consists of 16 residues. The ends lost 4 bases at V and 1 base at J; junction bases unmatched: 8. The CDR3 nucleotides read TGTGCCAGCAGTTTGAAGGTGGCGGGGGGCCAAGAGACCCAGTACTTC. Translated, it gives CASSLKVAGGQETQYF.

The chain recombines TRBV28 with TRBJ2-2, with D uncertain. Germline CDR1 is MDHEN and CDR2 is SYDVKM. V shed 5 bases and J shed 6 bases, with 7 bases lying between them. The CDR3 has 12 amino acids. The CDR3 reads CASSLLAGELFF. In DNA form, the CDR3 reads TGTGCCAGCAGTCTTTTAGCCGGGGAGCTGTTTTTT.

CDR3 DNA: TGTGCCAGCTCACTCCAGGTGAAAGGCTACACCTTC. Amino acid sequence: CASSLQVKGYTF. This chain links TRBV18 with TRBJ1-2; D is uncertain. Germline CDR1 reads KGHSH; CDR2 reads LQKENI. The V end was cut by 4 bases, the J end by 8 bases, with 11 bases between. The CDR3 has 12 residues.

V and J are TRBV2 and TRBJ2-1; 8 positions agree with TRBD1. The CDR3 sequence is 14 residues long. Germline values: CDR1 SNHLY, CDR2 FYNNEI. Trimming at V came to 7 bases and at J to 9 bases, leaving 11 bases not matched to a gene. For the CDR3, the DNA is TGTGCCAGCAACGCGGGACAGGTATTTACTGAGCAGTTCTTC. Its protein is CASNAGQVFTEQFF.

This chain uses TRBV5-4 with TRBJ2-1; 9 bases agree with TRBD2. Germline trimming cut 4 bases from V and 8 bases from J; bases unmatched to any gene: 13. This CDR3 spans 16 amino acids. Germline V gene lookup returns CDR1 SGHNT and CDR2 YYREEE (reference sequence). The CDR3 region is CASSPGTSRTLYEQFF. The CDR3 bases are TGTGCCAGCAGCCCGGGGACTAGCCGCACCTTGTATGAGCAGTTCTTC.

With regard to this clone: The identical CDR3 is also encoded by other nucleotide sequences in the sample. The CDR3 is CAWSTGSYGYTF. CDR3 nucleotides: TGTGCCTGGTCGACAGGGAGCTATGGCTACACCTTC. The rearrangement uses TRBV30 and TRBJ1-2; 7 bases match TRBD1. The V segment lost 5 bases and the J segment 4 bases; nucleotides outside the gene matches: 4. The germline CDR1 and CDR2 sequences are GTSNPN and SVGIG (reference sequence). This CDR3 is built from 12 residues.

The J gene is TRBJ2-3, the V gene TRBV19, with D unresolved. In germline, CDR1 is LNHDA, CDR2 SQIVND (reference sequence). The V end lost 4 bases, the J end lost 5 bases, and 4 bases lay between the germline ends. The CDR3 has 11 residues. In DNA form, the CDR3 reads TGTGCCAGTAGTACTCTAGATACGCAGTATTTT. It encodes CASSTLDTQYF.

This chain uses TRBV7-8 with TRBJ2-1, with 8 bases matching TRBD2. Trimming took 10 bases from V and 0 from J; bases not matched to a gene: 5. Looked up from germline, CDR1 is SGHVS and CDR2 is FQNEAQ. The CDR3 is 14 residues long. CDR3: CATGLASSYNEQFF. CDR3 DNA: TGTGCCACCGGACTAGCCAGCTCCTACAATGAGCAGTTCTTC.

The rearrangement joins TRBV18 to TRBJ1-5; no reliable D call. This CDR3 comprises 13 residues. V was clipped by 6 bases and J by 3 bases, with 9 bases between them. The germline gives CDR1 KGHSH, CDR2 LQKENI. CDR3 DNA: TGTGCCAGCTCCCTCGAGTCCAATCAGCCCCAGCATTTT. This translates into CASSLESNQPQHF.

The chain couples TRBV7-2 to TRBJ2-7, with TRBD2 matching over 8 bases. Unmatched junction bases numbered 6, after V lost 2 bases and J lost 0 bases. The germline gives CDR1 SGHTA, CDR2 FQGNSA. This CDR3 has 16 amino acids. The CDR3 here is CASSLPPGGASYEQYF. For the CDR3, the DNA is TGTGCCAGCAGCTTACCCCCCGGGGGGGCCTCCTACGAGCAGTACTTC.

This chain links TRBV10-3 with TRBJ2-1; 11 nucleotides match TRBD1. V trimming: 1 base; J trimming: 7 bases; junction bases outside the gene matches: 6. The CDR3 sequence is 16 residues long. Germline V CDR1 and CDR2: ENHRY, SYGVKD. DNA of the CDR3: TGTGCCATCAGTGAGTATCGGACAGGGGGCCGTAATGAGCAGTTCTTC. Translating gives CAISEYRTGGRNEQFF.

This chain links TRBV5-1 with TRBJ1-5; D perhaps matches TRBD1 (5 bases). V lost 4 bases and J lost 4, with 15 bases in between. The CDR3 has 15 amino acids. The V gene's germline CDR1 is SGHRS and CDR2 YFSETQ. CDR3 amino acids: CASSPMGGRNQPQHF. CDR3 coding DNA: TGCGCCAGCAGCCCCATGGGGGGACGGAATCAGCCCCAGCATTTT.

The J gene is TRBJ2-1, the V gene TRBV11-2; 12 bases are shared with TRBD2. The V segment lost 6 bases and the J segment 6 bases; nucleotides outside the gene matches: 6. This CDR3 has 15 residues. Germline V lookup: CDR1 SGHAT, CDR2 FQNNGV. The DNA for the CDR3 is TGTGCCAGCAGGGTTCTAGCGGGGGGGCTCAATGAGCAGTTCTTC. It encodes CASRVLAGGLNEQFF.

The genes are TRBV27 and TRBJ2-7; a possible D gene is TRBD2 (6 bases). With 8 bases removed from V and 6 bases from J, the gap between germline ends came to 17 bases. Germline values: CDR1 MNHEY, CDR2 SMNVEV (reference sequence). The CDR3 contains 13 residues. In DNA, the CDR3 is TGTGCCAGCGCCTGGGTGGGGGGACGCGAGCAGTACTTC. Protein: CASAWVGGREQYF.

The V gene is TRBV2, the J gene TRBJ1-5, with D unclear. This CDR3 spans 12 amino acids. The V end was cut by 6 bases, the J end by 7 bases, with 10 bases between. Germline V gene sequence: CDR1 SNHLY, CDR2 FYNNEI. The CDR3 bases are TGTGCCAGCAGGGGCCTCTGGCAGCCCCAGCATTTT. This sequence encodes CASRGLWQPQHF.

This chain joins TRBV2 and TRBJ2-5, with D tentatively TRBD2 (5 bases). Trimming shortened V by 3 bases and J by 2 bases, and 10 bases separated the two germline ends. The germline V gene encodes CDR1 SNHLY and CDR2 FYNNEI. This CDR3 is built from 14 residues. CDR3 loop: CASSEEAVQETQYF. The CDR3 region has the DNA TGTGCCAGCAGTGAGGAGGCGGTTCAAGAGACCCAGTACTTC.

V usage is TRBV14 and J usage is TRBJ1-1, with D maybe TRBD1 (5 bases). The CDR3 has 12 residues. The germline V and J ends were trimmed by 5 bases and 6 bases, with 10 bases remaining between them. Germline V gene data show CDR1 as SGHDN and CDR2 as FVKESK. CDR3: CASSSGGAEAFF. CDR3 coding DNA: TGTGCCAGCAGCAGCGGGGGAGCTGAAGCTTTCTTT.

The chain uses TRBV2 and TRBJ1-5; TRBD1 matches at 9 bases. Germline V gives CDR1 SNHLY, CDR2 FYNNEI. The V gene end was trimmed by 5 bases and the J gene end by 5 bases; junction bases not matched to a gene: 4. This CDR3 comprises 14 residues. In DNA form, the CDR3 reads TGTGCCAGCAGTAGTGGACAGGGGCATCAGCCCCAGCATTTT. The encoded protein is CASSSGQGHQPQHF. The full variable domain, its missing parts supplied by reference TRBV2 and TRBJ1-5, is EPEVTQTPSHQVTQMGQEVILRCVPISNHLYFYWYRQILGQKVEFLVSFYNNEISEKSEIFDDQFSVERPDGSNFTLKIRSTKLEDSAMYFCASSSGQGHQPQHFGDGTRLSIL.